The 11 T cell receptor beta chains presented below share a single source sample, sequenced in a study of T cells in Graves' hyperthyroidism and ophthalmopathy. The investigators amplified TCR beta CDR3 regions from RNA transcripts. When the TCR CDR3 underwent first-round RT-PCR, the HTBI primer set was used. TCRdb itself ran the multiplex PCR reads through MiXCR, one entry per CDR3 protein. The profile covers around 620,000 distinct CDR3 sequences, with 40% to 55% appearing a single time and 19% taken by the ten largest. The sequenced sample was peripheral blood or thyroid tissue (not recorded which). The receptors originated from an adult woman with Graves' disease, either hyperthyroidism or ophthalmopathy (not recorded which).

The gene calls are TRBV10-3 and TRBJ2-5; D assignment may be TRBD1 or TRBD2 (5 bases each). The CDR3 contains 13 residues. Looked up from germline, CDR1 is ENHRY and CDR2 is SYGVKD. V dropped 3 bases and J dropped 5 bases, with 10 bases sitting between them. In DNA, the CDR3 is TGTGCCATCAGTGACAGAGGGGACGAGACCCAGTACTTC. Amino acid sequence: CAISDRGDETQYF.

The chain links TRBV28 to TRBJ1-3; D gene unclear. Germline CDR1 is MDHEN and CDR2 is SYDVKM. V was cut by 5 bases and J by 5 bases, with 16 bases left in between. The CDR3 is made up of 15 amino acids. CDR3 coding DNA: TGTGCCAGCAGTCGCGACGGTTCGCTAAGAAACACCATATATTTT. Its translation: CASSRDGSLRNTIYF.

This clonotype was observed many times. The chain links TRBV10-3 to TRBJ2-7, with no clear D. The CDR3 sequence is 15 residues long. Germline V lookup: CDR1 ENHRY, CDR2 SYGVKD. Trimming pared 0 bases from V and 1 base from J, leaving 10 bases between. The CDR3 bases are TGTGCCATCAGTGAGTCTACGCGTTCATCCTACGAGCAGTACTTC. Protein product: CAISESTRSSYEQYF.

The count of this clonotype is one. One junction end disagrees with the germline gene, perhaps due to a read error. The chain has TRBV6-5 and TRBJ2-7, with a tentative D call TRBD1 (6 bases). This CDR3 contains 13 residues. Germline-derived CDR1 and CDR2 are MNHEY and SVGAGI. CDR3 residues: CALRQENTGELYF. CDR3 DNA sequence: TGTGCCTTACGACAGGAGAACACCGGGGAGCTGTACTTC.

The V call is TRBV7-9, the J call TRBJ1-2; D might be TRBD1 (6 bases). This CDR3 has 15 amino acids. Trimming removed 6 bases from V and 11 bases from J, with 25 bases in between. The germline V gene encodes CDR1 SEHNR and CDR2 FQNEAQ (reference sequence). The CDR3 is CASSPDQWRQEGYTF. The DNA of the CDR3 is TGTGCCAGCAGTCCTGACCAGTGGAGACAGGAGGGGTACACCTTC.

The chain uses TRBV29-1 and TRBJ1-1; no clear D gene. The CDR3 runs to 15 residues. Trimming shortened V by 1 base and J by 0 bases, and 12 bases separated the two germline ends. Germline V gene sequence: CDR1 SQVTM, CDR2 ANQGSEA. The chain's CDR3 is CSVEVAVTLNTEAFF. The CDR3 DNA reads TGCAGCGTTGAAGTGGCGGTAACTTTGAACACTGAAGCTTTCTTT.

This clonotype was seen only once. Given a much more abundant clone one base away, this may be a read error. The rearrangement joins TRBV11-2 to TRBJ2-7; D ambiguous. The V end lost 3 bases, the J end lost 6 bases, and 12 bases lay between the germline ends. The V gene's germline CDR1 is SGHAT and CDR2 FQNNGV. The CDR3 contains 13 residues. CDR3 nucleotide sequence: TGTGCCAGCAGCTTCGAAGCAAACTGCGAGCAGTACTTC. It codes for CASSFEANCEQYF.

The sample holds many counts of this clonotype. The chain joins TRBV5-1 to TRBJ2-7; the D gene is possibly TRBD2 (5 bases). From germline, CDR1 is SGHRS and CDR2 YFSETQ. Between the trimmed V and J ends, which lost 0 bases and 5 bases, there was a span of 9 bases. This CDR3 is built from 13 residues. CDR3 DNA sequence: TGCGCCAGCAGCTTGGACCAGAGGGACGAGCAGTACTTC. This encodes CASSLDQRDEQYF.

This clonotype was picked up many times. The chain carries TRBV27 and TRBJ1-2; no definite D call. The length of the CDR3 is 14 residues. Germline V CDR1 and CDR2: MNHEY, SMNVEV (reference sequence). Trimming removed 10 bases at V and 5 bases at J, with 20 bases between. CDR3 nucleotides: TGTGCCAACTGGATACGACCAAGGGCATATGGCTACACCTTC. This gives the protein CANWIRPRAYGYTF.

This clonotype was seen only once. The rearrangement uses TRBV19 and TRBJ2-5; 13 nucleotides match TRBD2. V was clipped by 3 bases and J by 4 bases; unmatched bases: 8. CDR1 LNHDA and CDR2 SQIVND come from the germline V gene (reference sequence). This CDR3 comprises 17 residues. The CDR3 loop reads CASSIGLAGDGGETQYF. The CDR3 DNA sequence: TGTGCCAGTAGTATTGGACTAGCGGGAGATGGGGGAGAGACCCAGTACTTC.

This clonotype has ten or more counts. The chain has TRBV19 and TRBJ2-2, with 11 bases aligning to TRBD1. With 8 bases clipped from V and 4 bases from J, the junction kept 12 bases outside the gene matches. CDR1 is LNHDA and CDR2 is SQIVND in the germline V gene (reference sequence). The CDR3 is made up of 17 amino acids. The CDR3 nucleotides read TGTGCCAGTCGACGTACCGGACAGGGGGCTGGCACCGGGGAGCTGTTTTTT. This gives the protein CASRRTGQGAGTGELFF.